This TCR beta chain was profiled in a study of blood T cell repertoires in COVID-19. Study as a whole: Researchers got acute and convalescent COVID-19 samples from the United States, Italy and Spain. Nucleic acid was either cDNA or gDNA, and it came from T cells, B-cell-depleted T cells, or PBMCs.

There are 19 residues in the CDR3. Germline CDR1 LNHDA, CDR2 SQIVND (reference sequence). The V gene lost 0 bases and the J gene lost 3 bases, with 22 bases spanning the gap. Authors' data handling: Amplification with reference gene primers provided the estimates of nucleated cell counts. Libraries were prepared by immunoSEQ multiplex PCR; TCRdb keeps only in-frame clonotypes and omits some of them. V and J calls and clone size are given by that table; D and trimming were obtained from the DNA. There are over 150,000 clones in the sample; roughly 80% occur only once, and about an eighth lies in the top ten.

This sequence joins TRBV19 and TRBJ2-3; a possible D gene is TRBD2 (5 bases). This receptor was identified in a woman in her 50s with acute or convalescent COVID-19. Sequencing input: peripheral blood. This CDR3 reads CASSIDRGSGPLRTDTQYF. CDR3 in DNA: TGTGCCAGTAGTATAGATCGAGGGAGCGGTCCCCTTCGGACAGATACGCAGTATTTT.